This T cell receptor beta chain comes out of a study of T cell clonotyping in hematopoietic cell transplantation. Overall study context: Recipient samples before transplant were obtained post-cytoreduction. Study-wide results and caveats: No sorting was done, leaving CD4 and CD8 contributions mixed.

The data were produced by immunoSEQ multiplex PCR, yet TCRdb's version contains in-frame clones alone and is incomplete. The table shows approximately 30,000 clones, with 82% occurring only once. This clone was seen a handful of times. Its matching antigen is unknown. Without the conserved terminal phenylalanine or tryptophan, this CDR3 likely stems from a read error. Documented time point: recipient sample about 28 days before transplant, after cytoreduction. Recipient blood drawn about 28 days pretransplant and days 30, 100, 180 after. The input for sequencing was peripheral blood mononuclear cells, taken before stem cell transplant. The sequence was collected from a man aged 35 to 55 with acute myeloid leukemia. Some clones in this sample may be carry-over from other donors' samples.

CDR3 sequence reads: CASSLGPDRVHEQYL. In DNA form, the CDR3 reads TGTGCCAGCAGCTTAGGCCCGGACAGGGTGCACGAGCAGTACCTC. The chain links TRBV13 to TRBJ2-7, with 8 positions matching TRBD1. V shed 0 bases, J shed 5 bases, and the junction held 6 bases outside the gene matches. The CDR3 sequence is 15 residues long. Germline loops: CDR1 PRHDT, CDR2 FYEKMQ (reference sequence).